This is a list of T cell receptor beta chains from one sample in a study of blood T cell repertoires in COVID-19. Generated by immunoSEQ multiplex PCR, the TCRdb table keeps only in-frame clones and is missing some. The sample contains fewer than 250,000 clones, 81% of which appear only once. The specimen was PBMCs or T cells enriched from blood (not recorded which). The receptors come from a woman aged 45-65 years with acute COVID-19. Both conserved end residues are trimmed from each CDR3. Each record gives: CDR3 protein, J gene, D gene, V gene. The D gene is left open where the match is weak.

ASSVAGYSGYT,TRBJ1-2,NA,TRBV9
ASSLRYEQY,TRBJ2-7,NA,TRBV28
ASSTGLGNHYEQY,TRBJ2-7,TRBD2,TRBV5-4
ASNRGVGNTIY,TRBJ1-3,TRBD1,TRBV28
ASSLEGLAGVNEQF,TRBJ2-1,TRBD2,TRBV5-5
ASQVSINTEAF,TRBJ1-1,NA,TRBV12-3/TRBV12-4
ASSRGTPTTDTQY,TRBJ2-3,NA,TRBV19
ASSQIGTGGAEKLF,TRBJ1-4,TRBD1,TRBV4-1
ASLRGDSRPGELF,TRBJ2-2,NA,TRBV28
ASSLLAGGSLSYEQY,TRBJ2-7,TRBD2,TRBV28
SAPRSYEQY,TRBJ2-7,NA,TRBV20-1
ASSSPGGSYEQY,TRBJ2-7,TRBD2,TRBV5-1
ASTSPLHMNTEAF,TRBJ1-1,NA,TRBV6-5
ASSQRLADPSYEQY,TRBJ2-7,TRBD2,TRBV4-2
ASSVAGYRQETQY,TRBJ2-5,NA,TRBV9
ASSLGGGRAADTQY,TRBJ2-3,TRBD2,TRBV5-1
SGAGTGELF,TRBJ2-2,NA,TRBV29-1
ASSLEAGGPYEQY,TRBJ2-7,TRBD2,TRBV11-2
ASSSQGRISTDTQY,TRBJ2-3,NA,TRBV6-2/TRBV6-3
ASSLLLSMLY,TRBJ2-5,NA,TRBV28
ASSVSGGSGKDTEAF,TRBJ1-1,TRBD1,TRBV10-1
ASGESTGSYNEQF,TRBJ2-1,NA,TRBV14
ASSVGGSDTGELF,TRBJ2-2,NA,TRBV9
ASSLPDGTGATEQF,TRBJ2-1,TRBD1,TRBV28
ASSIDRATGELF,TRBJ2-2,TRBD1,TRBV19
AWSPPGLGFASYEQY,TRBJ2-7,TRBD2,TRBV30
ASSQGFWMNTEAF,TRBJ1-1,NA,TRBV7-2
ASSFGGIGQPQH,TRBJ1-5,NA,TRBV28
ASSPESVNYGYT,TRBJ1-2,NA,TRBV19
ASSQDQDSVTDTQY,TRBJ2-3,NA,TRBV3-1/TRBV3-2
ASSAGALNTGELF,TRBJ2-2,NA,TRBV5-1
ASSLAGSDMGY,TRBJ2-3,NA,TRBV5-1
ASTTGQGNNQPQH,TRBJ1-5,TRBD1,TRBV6-5
ASTPGLAATNEQF,TRBJ2-1,TRBD2,TRBV7-2
SVTPGQGWAGYT,TRBJ1-2,TRBD1,TRBV29-1
ASSPEATGNYGYT,TRBJ1-2,TRBD1,TRBV28
ASRSRTGSASSYNSPLH,TRBJ1-6,TRBD1,TRBV5-6
ASTAGTGGDTEAF,TRBJ1-1,TRBD1,TRBV19
ASSGLAGGPASTDTQY,TRBJ2-3,TRBD2,TRBV28
ASSDSWTGGGYT,TRBJ1-2,TRBD1,TRBV6-4
ARACPGQGPYGYT,TRBJ1-2,NA,TRBV21-1
ASSLGQPNTEAF,TRBJ1-1,NA,TRBV19
SVEGQVHEQF,TRBJ2-1,NA,TRBV29-1
ASSFLSGGLAGANVLT,TRBJ2-6,NA,TRBV5-8
ASSPQEGVDF,TRBJ1-1,NA,TRBV18
ASSLSKLAGGPEEQY,TRBJ2-7,TRBD2,TRBV27
AISESGVVYGYT,TRBJ1-2,NA,TRBV10-3
ASSYGQGNSPLH,TRBJ1-6,NA,TRBV6-2/TRBV6-3
ASSPRGGRVEEQF,TRBJ2-1,NA,TRBV18
ASSPTGTGNTIY,TRBJ1-3,TRBD1,TRBV5-4
ASSLDVADYTQETQY,TRBJ2-5,NA,TRBV11-3
ATSRPARRGFPQTNEKLF,TRBJ1-4,NA,TRBV15
ASKGTGLDGYT,TRBJ1-2,TRBD1,TRBV25-1
ASSYKPGLNSSGANVLT,TRBJ2-6,NA,TRBV4-1
ASSQGPVMNTEAF,TRBJ1-1,NA,TRBV3-1/TRBV3-2
ASTMGQTYNSPLH,TRBJ1-6,NA,TRBV28
ASIPSGLANYGYT,TRBJ1-2,NA,TRBV28
ASSARSNEKLF,TRBJ1-4,NA,TRBV2
ASKTLASGSSYNEQF,TRBJ2-1,TRBD2,TRBV19
SATEQGYGYT,TRBJ1-2,NA,TRBV29-1